Each of the 27 T cell receptor beta chains below was sequenced from the same sample in a study of T-cell reconstitution after alpha-beta-depleted transplantation in children. Unique molecular identifiers were incorporated into the prepared TCRbeta library. A single record per CDR3 protein comes from TCRdb applying MiXCR to the PCR reads. The sample carries about 440,000 distinct CDR3 sequences, approximately 42% recorded once. The specimen was PBMCs, collected before TCRalphabeta/CD19-depleted stem cell transplant. The receptors stem from a girl aged 2 to 10 with aplastic anemia, due to receive a stem cell transplant.

The V gene is TRBV10-3, the J gene TRBJ2-3, with 8 bases that match TRBD2. CDR1 and CDR2 from the germline V gene are ENHRY and SYGVKD. The CDR3 runs to 15 residues. Unmatched junction bases numbered 10, after V lost 2 bases and J lost 9 bases. The CDR3 DNA follows: TGTGCCATCAGTGAGCTAGCGGGCCAGGCGGGCACGCAGTATTTT. It is translated as CAISELAGQAGTQYF.

The chain uses TRBV20-1 and TRBJ2-7; 8 bases match TRBD2. The germline V gene encodes CDR1 DFQATT and CDR2 SNEGSKA (reference sequence). CDR3 length: 12 amino acids. The J segment lost 9 bases and the V segment lost 3 bases, leaving 7 bases of the junction unmatched. This chain's CDR3 is CSASGGASSQYF. The DNA for the CDR3 is TGCAGTGCTAGCGGGGGGGCCTCGTCGCAGTACTTC.

The rearrangement uses TRBV27 and TRBJ1-4; the D is unclear. V lost 7 bases to trimming and J lost 8 bases, with 14 bases between them. The CDR3 loop spans 13 amino acids. Germline-derived CDR1 and CDR2 are MNHEY and SMNVEV (reference sequence). CDR3 coding DNA: TGTGCCAGCACCCGCTCCGAGGGAGAAAAACTGTTTTTT. As protein: CASTRSEGEKLFF. The full variable domain, its missing parts supplied by reference TRBV27 and TRBJ1-4, is EAQVTQNPRYLITVTGKKLTVTCSQNMNHEYMSWYRQDPGLGLRQIYYSMNVEVTDKGDVPEGYKVSRKEKRNFPLILESPSPNQTSLYFCASTRSEGEKLFFGSGTQLSVL.

The genes are TRBV4-2 and TRBJ2-1; D tentatively reads TRBD1 or TRBD2 (5 bases each). The CDR3 loop spans 15 amino acids. Germline V gene sequence: CDR1 LGHNA, CDR2 YNFKEQ. The V end was cut by 4 bases, the J end by 9 bases, with 19 bases between. In DNA, the CDR3 is TGTGCCAGCAGCCTACCGGGACCAAGATCCGGTGAGCAGTTCTTC. This codes for CASSLPGPRSGEQFF.

This clonotype was seen a handful of times. This chain uses TRBV20-1 with TRBJ2-7; D not certain. This CDR3 comprises 12 residues. The germline gives CDR1 DFQATT, CDR2 SNEGSKA (reference sequence). V was shortened by 5 bases and J by 0 bases, with 8 bases between the two germline ends. CDR3 amino acids: CSAQDRSYEQYF. CDR3 nucleotides: TGCAGTGCTCAGGACCGCTCCTACGAGCAGTACTTC.

This clonotype occurred a few times. The chain joins TRBV10-3 to TRBJ2-5, with D perhaps TRBD2 (6 bases). With 4 bases removed from V and 3 bases from J, the gap between germline ends came to 12 bases. Germline lookup yields CDR1 ENHRY and CDR2 SYGVKD. This CDR3 spans 14 amino acids. CDR3 region: CAISGGRMKETQYF. The CDR3 coding sequence is TGTGCCATCAGTGGAGGGAGGATGAAAGAGACCCAGTACTTC.

This clonotype showed up many times. The chain couples TRBV14 to TRBJ1-2, with D perhaps TRBD1 (5 bases). The CDR3 has 15 residues. The germline gives CDR1 SGHDN, CDR2 FVKESK. The V end was cut by 0 bases, the J end by 8 bases, with 16 bases between. CDR3 coding DNA: TGTGCCAGCAGCCAAGAATGGGGAGGGGCCGAGGGCTACACCTTC. This codes for CASSQEWGGAEGYTF.

In this sample, this clonotype turned up many times. This sequence joins TRBV5-1 and TRBJ1-4; D is possibly TRBD1 (5 bases). This CDR3 has 14 amino acids. The ends were cut back, 5 bases at V and 3 bases at J, with 11 bases in the middle. The germline gives CDR1 SGHRS, CDR2 YFSETQ. Written as DNA, the CDR3 is TGCGCCAGCAGTCGTGACAGCTCTAATGAAAAACTGTTTTTT. Its translation: CASSRDSSNEKLFF.

This clonotype showed up just a few times. The chain has TRBV4-2 and TRBJ1-1; D gene unclear. Trimming took 2 bases from V and 0 from J, leaving 10 bases between them. The germline gives CDR1 LGHNA, CDR2 YNFKEQ. The CDR3 totals 15 residues. The CDR3 sequence: CASSQTGRLNTEAFF. The CDR3 region has the DNA TGTGCCAGCAGCCAAACCGGACGGTTGAACACTGAAGCTTTCTTT.

V usage is TRBV5-1 and J usage is TRBJ2-7, with D tentatively TRBD1 or TRBD2 (5 bases each). The ends were cut back, 4 bases at V and 1 base at J, with 15 bases in the middle. Germline V gene data show CDR1 as SGHRS and CDR2 as YFSETQ. The CDR3 extends over 15 amino acids. The CDR3 nucleotides read TGCGCCAGCAGCCGGGACGCCACCACATCCTACGAGCAGTACTTC. Translating it yields CASSRDATTSYEQYF.

A few counts support this clonotype. V and J are TRBV2 and TRBJ2-7; possibly TRBD1 for D (6 bases). Germline CDR1 and CDR2: SNHLY and FYNNEI. Trimming took off 3 bases at V and 5 bases at J, with 8 bases between the two ends. The CDR3 runs 12 residues. DNA for the CDR3: TGTGCCAGCAGTGAGCAGGGGAACGAGCAGTACTTC. Protein sequence: CASSEQGNEQYF.

The genes are TRBV28 and TRBJ2-1; perhaps TRBD1 as D (6 bases). Germline CDR1 and CDR2: MDHEN and SYDVKM. V lost 6 bases and J 9 bases, leaving 15 bases between the germline ends. The CDR3 is made up of 13 amino acids. The CDR3 reads CASRRGQLAEQFF. CDR3 bases: TGTGCCAGCAGACGCGGACAGCTGGCTGAGCAGTTCTTC.

This clonotype was counted at least ten times. The rearrangement links TRBV10-3 to TRBJ2-7; 8 bases are a match to TRBD2. The CDR3 contains 15 residues. The germline CDR1 and CDR2 sequences are ENHRY and SYGVKD. The trim removed 7 bases at V and 5 bases at J, leaving 13 bases unmatched. The CDR3 sequence is CAITEGLLAGNEQYF. The CDR3 DNA reads TGTGCCATCACTGAAGGGTTATTAGCGGGAAACGAGCAGTACTTC.

The chain combines TRBV12-3 or TRBV12-4 with TRBJ2-5, with D perhaps matching TRBD2 (6 bases). Deletions cut 8 bases from V and 2 bases from J, with 12 bases between. The CDR3 is made up of 13 amino acids. As DNA, the CDR3 is TGTGCCAGCGGTAGCGGCTCACAAGAGACCCAGTACTTC. It encodes CASGSGSQETQYF.

The chain is built from TRBV5-1 and TRBJ2-1; tentatively, D is TRBD1 (7 bases). V lost 0 bases, J lost 9 bases, and 16 bases lay in between. Germline CDR1 is SGHRS and CDR2 is YFSETQ. This CDR3 region has 15 residues. This chain's CDR3 is CASSLVTGQGGEQFF. CDR3 in DNA: TGCGCCAGCAGCTTGGTGACAGGGCAGGGGGGTGAGCAGTTCTTC. Based on the CDR3 plus reference TRBV5-1 and TRBJ2-1, the full variable domain is KAGVTQTPRYLIKTRGQQVTLSCSPISGHRSVSWYQQTPGQGLQFLFEYFSETQRNKGNFPGRFSGRQFSNSRSEMNVSTLELGDSALYLCASSLVTGQGGEQFFGPGTRLTVL.

This chain uses TRBV6-5 with TRBJ2-7; D perhaps matches TRBD2 (5 bases). Germline V lookup: CDR1 MNHEY, CDR2 SVGAGI. The CDR3 runs to 14 residues. V lost 0 bases and J 2 bases, leaving 8 bases between the germline ends. The CDR3 region is CASSYSATTYEQYF. The CDR3 nucleotides read TGTGCCAGCAGTTACTCGGCGACTACCTACGAGCAGTACTTC.

This clonotype turned up a few times. V usage is TRBV6-2 or TRBV6-3 and J usage is TRBJ2-1; D is ambiguous. Germline V CDR1 and CDR2: MNHEY, SVGEGT. V lost 2 bases, J lost 4 bases, and 9 bases lay in between. This CDR3 contains 14 residues. Written as DNA, the CDR3 is TGTGCCAGCAGTTACGTCCAGCCATACAATGAGCAGTTCTTC. Encoded protein: CASSYVQPYNEQFF.

This clonotype was seen a few times. This chain uses TRBV20-1 with TRBJ2-7; a possible D gene is TRBD2 (6 bases). Germline loops: CDR1 DFQATT, CDR2 SNEGSKA (reference sequence). CDR3 length: 14 amino acids. With 0 bases removed from V and 1 base from J, the gap between germline ends came to 10 bases. The CDR3 loop is CSARDLGGSYEQYF. CDR3 sequence (DNA): TGCAGTGCTAGAGATTTGGGGGGATCCTACGAGCAGTACTTC.

This clonotype was recorded at least ten times. This chain uses TRBV27 with TRBJ2-2; D gene unclear. V dropped 3 bases and J dropped 7 bases, with 9 bases sitting between them. Germline loops: CDR1 MNHEY, CDR2 SMNVEV (reference sequence). The CDR3 length is 13 residues. In DNA, the CDR3 is TGTGCCAGCAGTTTGTGGGGAAGCGGGGAGCTGTTTTTT. As protein: CASSLWGSGELFF.

The chain uses TRBV5-1 and TRBJ2-4; 13 bases line up with TRBD2. CDR1 and CDR2 (germline): SGHRS, YFSETQ. Trimming cost V 2 bases and J 3 bases; bases outside gene matches: 11. This CDR3 spans 19 amino acids. CDR3 bases: TGCGCCAGCAGCTTCCTCCCGGGACTAGCGGGATTTGTCAAAAACATTCAGTACTTC. Its protein is CASSFLPGLAGFVKNIQYF.

This sequence joins TRBV5-1 and TRBJ2-2; D is unresolved. The length of the CDR3 is 14 residues. Trimming pared 4 bases from V and 6 bases from J, leaving 13 bases between. Looked up from germline, CDR1 is SGHRS and CDR2 is YFSETQ. CDR3 DNA: TGCGCCAGCAGCCCCGACCCGACCCCCGGGGAGCTGTTTTTT. As protein: CASSPDPTPGELFF.

V and J are TRBV20-1 and TRBJ1-5; 11 bases fit TRBD1. Germline trimming cut 0 bases from V and 0 bases from J; bases unmatched to any gene: 7. Germline CDR1 reads DFQATT; CDR2 reads SNEGSKA (reference sequence). The CDR3 is made up of 18 amino acids. In nucleotides, the CDR3 is TGCAGTGCTAGAGAACCGGGACAGGGGGTCTATAGCAATCAGCCCCAGCATTTT. Protein sequence: CSAREPGQGVYSNQPQHF.

The chain combines TRBV6-5 with TRBJ1-4; tentatively, D is TRBD1 (5 bases). CDR3 length: 16 amino acids. The germline V gene encodes CDR1 MNHEY and CDR2 SVGAGI. Trimming removed 1 base at V and 6 bases at J, with 15 bases between. CDR3 sequence (DNA): TGTGCCAGCAGTTACTTTCAGGGTTCGGGACATGAAAAACTGTTTTTT. Its translation: CASSYFQGSGHEKLFF.

The rearrangement links TRBV7-6 to TRBJ2-5; TRBD1 is a possible D gene (6 bases). With 5 bases removed from V and 3 bases from J, the gap between germline ends came to 19 bases. The CDR3 loop spans 16 amino acids. Germline-derived CDR1 and CDR2 are SGHVS and FNYEAQ. CDR3 DNA: TGTGCCAGCAGCCCCAGGACAGTGAGGGAGAAAGAGACCCAGTACTTC. Translated, it gives CASSPRTVREKETQYF.

The table lists this clonotype with a few counts. The V gene is TRBV30, the J gene TRBJ2-6; no firm D call. Deletions cut 2 bases from V and 4 bases from J, with 15 bases between. Germline CDR1 is GTSNPN and CDR2 is SVGIG (reference sequence). The CDR3 is 16 residues long. This CDR3 is CAWSSDPWLGANVLTF. The CDR3 coding sequence is TGTGCCTGGAGTAGCGACCCGTGGTTGGGGGCCAACGTCCTGACTTTC.

The DNA of the CDR3 is TGTGCCAGCAGTGAGGGACAGGGGGTTGGCTACACCTTC. Translated: CASSEGQGVGYTF. The chain employs TRBV28 and TRBJ1-2; 11 bases map to TRBD1. Trimming took 5 bases from V and 7 from J; bases not matched to a gene: 3. Germline loops: CDR1 MDHEN, CDR2 SYDVKM. The CDR3 is made up of 13 amino acids.

This clonotype has at least ten counts. The gene calls are TRBV20-1 and TRBJ2-7; 8 positions match TRBD2. Germline V gene data show CDR1 as DFQATT and CDR2 as SNEGSKA (reference sequence). The CDR3 is 13 amino acids. V was pared by 6 bases and J by 2 bases, with 6 bases of the junction left unmatched. CDR3 sequence reads: CSASGGATYEQYF. CDR3 nucleotide sequence: TGCAGTGCAAGCGGGGGCGCGACCTACGAGCAGTACTTC.